This entry is about one TCR beta chain. Its antigen is undetermined. The data were obtained in a study of CD8 T cells in ankylosing spondylitis. The germline gives CDR1 MDHEN, CDR2 SYDVKM. Trimming took 6 bases from V and 6 from J, leaving 18 bases between them. CDR3 length: 15 amino acids. One entry per CDR3 protein, called by TCRdb with MiXCR from the 5' RACE reads. The table shows some 200,000 distinct CDR3 sequences, with about 13% occurring only once. Study-level results: Prior literature has documented some motif variants in synovial fluid and blood from reactive arthritis. Seven to nine highly homologous variants made up a TCR beta motif that seemed to typify ankylosing spondylitis blood. Disease-linked clones were reportedly significantly enriched in matched ankylosing spondylitis synovial fluid.

Sample: blood, either unsorted or a sorted T cell fraction (not recorded which). The clonotype originates from a male donor with ankylosing spondylitis or in good health (not recorded which). V usage is TRBV28 and J usage is TRBJ2-1, with a possible D match to TRBD2 (5 bases). For the CDR3, the DNA is TGTGCCAGCAGCTCCGGACCAGGAGGAGTCAATGAGCAGTTCTTC. This encodes CASSSGPGGVNEQFF.